Below, 9 T cell receptor beta chains from the same sample are listed, as sequenced in a study of blood T cell repertoires in COVID-19. Some clones are missing from TCRdb's copy, which holds only in-frame ones; the method was immunoSEQ multiplex PCR. The data contain over 150,000 clones, around 84% of them singletons. Sequencing input: peripheral blood. The receptors were sampled from a man between 40 and 49 years old with active or convalescent COVID-19.

The chain joins TRBV4-1 to TRBJ1-1; 7 bases line up with TRBD1. Per germline, CDR1 MGHRA and CDR2 YSYEKL. V was pared by 1 base and J by 1 base, with 18 bases of the junction left unmatched. CDR3 size: 20 residues. The CDR3 coding sequence is TGCGCCAGCAGCCAAGGCTCGCCTCGCACCTACGGGACAGCGAACACTGAAGCTTTCTTT. It codes for CASSQGSPRTYGTANTEAFF.

This clone was recorded many times. The gene calls are TRBV7-9 and TRBJ2-3, with 9 bases matching TRBD1. The V gene end was trimmed by 7 bases and the J gene end by 6 bases; junction bases not matched to a gene: 11. CDR1 and CDR2 (germline): SEHNR, FQNEAQ (reference sequence). The CDR3 contains 15 residues. CDR3 coding DNA: TGTGCCAGCACCAAACCGACAGGGGGAGGGGATACGCAGTATTTT. Protein: CASTKPTGGGDTQYF.

The V call is TRBV27, the J call TRBJ1-6, with D hard to call. CDR3 size: 14 residues. Trimming took 2 bases from V and 7 from J, leaving 9 bases between them. CDR1 MNHEY and CDR2 SMNVEV come from the germline V gene (reference sequence). As DNA, the CDR3 is TGTGCCAGCAGTTTAGGGCAGCCGAATTCACCCCTCCACTTT. Translation gives CASSLGQPNSPLHF.

This chain connects TRBV5-4 to TRBJ2-7, with 9 bases identical to TRBD1. J was trimmed by 2 bases and V by 2 bases; bases with no gene match: 2. CDR1 and CDR2 (germline): SGHNT, YYREEE (reference sequence). The CDR3 consists of 14 residues. The CDR3 spells CASSFGTGTYEQYF. CDR3 coding DNA: TGTGCCAGCAGCTTTGGGACAGGGACCTACGAGCAGTACTTC.

V gene TRBV7-8 combines with J gene TRBJ2-1, with TRBD1 as a possible D gene (6 bases). CDR3 length: 13 amino acids. The germline V and J ends were trimmed by 5 bases and 8 bases, with 13 bases remaining between them. The V gene's germline CDR1 is SGHVS and CDR2 FQNEAQ. CDR3 protein: CASSTRGLDEQFF. The CDR3 DNA sequence: TGTGCCAGCAGCACCAGGGGTTTAGATGAGCAGTTCTTC.

The rearrangement joins TRBV28 to TRBJ1-4; TRBD1 aligns across 8 bases. CDR1 is MDHEN and CDR2 is SYDVKM in the germline V gene. The CDR3 has 15 residues. J was trimmed by 6 bases and V by 4 bases; bases with no gene match: 7. The DNA of the CDR3 is TGTGCCAGCAGTTCCCAGGGGGCAACGGATGAAAAACTGTTTTTT. Translating it yields CASSSQGATDEKLFF.

The genes are TRBV5-1 and TRBJ2-5; 12 nucleotides agree with TRBD2. The CDR3 spans 16 residues. V trimming: 2 bases; J trimming: 1 base; junction bases outside the gene matches: 3. Germline CDR1 and CDR2: SGHRS and YFSETQ. CDR3 region: CASSFAGLAGQETQYF. The CDR3 nucleotides read TGCGCCAGCAGCTTCGCGGGACTAGCGGGCCAAGAGACCCAGTACTTC. Combining the CDR3 with reference TRBV5-1 and TRBJ2-5 gives the whole variable domain KAGVTQTPRYLIKTRGQQVTLSCSPISGHRSVSWYQQTPGQGLQFLFEYFSETQRNKGNFPGRFSGRQFSNSRSEMNVSTLELGDSALYLCASSFAGLAGQETQYFGPGTRLLVL.

This clone was counted only a few times. This chain connects TRBV5-1 to TRBJ2-5; D is unclear. Germline lookup yields CDR1 SGHRS and CDR2 YFSETQ. V lost 7 bases, J lost 3 bases, and 16 bases lay in between. This CDR3 has 14 amino acids. This CDR3 is CASSLTSTEETQYF. CDR3 in DNA: TGCGCCAGCTCTCTCACGTCTACTGAAGAGACCCAGTACTTC.

A few counts support this clone. This chain uses TRBV13 with TRBJ2-7; 9 nucleotides agree with TRBD1. J gave up 4 bases and V 4 bases, and 5 bases lay outside the gene matches. Germline V lookup: CDR1 PRHDT, CDR2 FYEKMQ (reference sequence). The length of the CDR3 is 14 residues. The CDR3 protein is CASSSRGTGYEQYF. The CDR3 nucleotides are TGTGCCAGCAGCTCGAGGGGGACAGGGTACGAGCAGTACTTC.